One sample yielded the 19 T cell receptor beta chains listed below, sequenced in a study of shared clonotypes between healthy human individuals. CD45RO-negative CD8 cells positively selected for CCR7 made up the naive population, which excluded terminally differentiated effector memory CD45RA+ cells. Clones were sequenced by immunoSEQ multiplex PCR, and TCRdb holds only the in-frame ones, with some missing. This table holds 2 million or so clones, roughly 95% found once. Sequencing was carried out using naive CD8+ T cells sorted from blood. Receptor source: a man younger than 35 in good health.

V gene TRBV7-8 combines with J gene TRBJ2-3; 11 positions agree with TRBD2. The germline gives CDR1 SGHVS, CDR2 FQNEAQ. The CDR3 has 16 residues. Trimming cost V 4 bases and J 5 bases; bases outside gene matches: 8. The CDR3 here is CASSWELAGVGDTQYF. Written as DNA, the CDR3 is TGTGCCAGCAGCTGGGAACTAGCGGGAGTAGGAGATACGCAGTATTTT.

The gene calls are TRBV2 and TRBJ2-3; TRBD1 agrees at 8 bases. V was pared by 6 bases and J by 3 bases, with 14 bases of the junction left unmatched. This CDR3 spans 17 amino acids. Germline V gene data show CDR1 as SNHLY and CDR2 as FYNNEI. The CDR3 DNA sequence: TGTGCCAGCAGCACCTCGCCTCAGGGGGCAGGTACAGATACGCAGTATTTT. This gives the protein CASSTSPQGAGTDTQYF.

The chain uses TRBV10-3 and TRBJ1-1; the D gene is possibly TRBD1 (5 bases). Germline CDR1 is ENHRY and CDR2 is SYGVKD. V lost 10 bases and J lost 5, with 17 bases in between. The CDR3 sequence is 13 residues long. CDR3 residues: CATRQNLRTEAFF. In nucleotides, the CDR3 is TGTGCCACCAGACAGAATTTGAGGACTGAAGCTTTCTTT.

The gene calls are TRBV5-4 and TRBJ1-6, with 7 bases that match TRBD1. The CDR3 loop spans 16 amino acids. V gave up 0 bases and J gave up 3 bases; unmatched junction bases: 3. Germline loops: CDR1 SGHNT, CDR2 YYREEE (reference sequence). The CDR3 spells CASSLAAGGYNSPLHF. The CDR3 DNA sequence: TGTGCCAGCAGCTTGGCGGCAGGGGGCTATAATTCACCCCTCCACTTT.

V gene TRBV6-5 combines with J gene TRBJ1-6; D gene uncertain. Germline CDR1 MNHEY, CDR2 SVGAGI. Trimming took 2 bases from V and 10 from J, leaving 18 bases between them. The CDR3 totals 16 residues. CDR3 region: CASSYEKTGDGSPLHF. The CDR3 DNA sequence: TGTGCCAGCAGTTACGAAAAGACGGGAGACGGGTCACCCCTCCACTTT.

The CDR3 is CASSSGRLAGSNEQFF. As DNA, the CDR3 is TGTGCCAGCAGCTCTGGGAGACTAGCGGGCAGCAATGAGCAGTTCTTC. The chain combines TRBV11-2 with TRBJ2-1, with 10 bases aligning to TRBD2. With 4 bases clipped from V and 6 bases from J, the junction kept 9 bases outside the gene matches. This CDR3 is built from 16 residues. Germline V lookup: CDR1 SGHAT, CDR2 FQNNGV.

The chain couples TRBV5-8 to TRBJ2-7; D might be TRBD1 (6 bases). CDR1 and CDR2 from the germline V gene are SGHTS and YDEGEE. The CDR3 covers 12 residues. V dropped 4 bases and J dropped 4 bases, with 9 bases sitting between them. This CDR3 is CASSQDRYEQYF. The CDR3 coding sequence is TGTGCCAGCAGCCAGGACAGATACGAGCAGTACTTC.

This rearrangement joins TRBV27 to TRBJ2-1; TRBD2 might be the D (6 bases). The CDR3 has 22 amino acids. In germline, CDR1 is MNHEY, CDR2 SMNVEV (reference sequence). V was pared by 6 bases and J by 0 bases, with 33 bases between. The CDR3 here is CASSPFPLIAGSPPSSYNEQFF. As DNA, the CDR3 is TGTGCCAGCAGCCCCTTCCCTCTTATTGCGGGGTCTCCGCCTAGCTCCTACAATGAGCAGTTCTTC.

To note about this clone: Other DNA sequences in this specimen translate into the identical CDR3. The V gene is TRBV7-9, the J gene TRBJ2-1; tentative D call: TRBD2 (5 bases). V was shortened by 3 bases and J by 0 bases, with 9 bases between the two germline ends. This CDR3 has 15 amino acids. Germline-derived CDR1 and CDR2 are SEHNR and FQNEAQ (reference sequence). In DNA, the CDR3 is TGTGCCAGCAGCTTGAGCGGCGTCTCCTACAATGAGCAGTTCTTC. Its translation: CASSLSGVSYNEQFF.

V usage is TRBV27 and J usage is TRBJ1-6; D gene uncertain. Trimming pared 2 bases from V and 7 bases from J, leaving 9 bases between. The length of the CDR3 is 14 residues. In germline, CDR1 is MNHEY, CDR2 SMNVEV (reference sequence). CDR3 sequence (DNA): TGTGCCAGCAGTTTAATTAACGCAAATTCACCCCTCCACTTT. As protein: CASSLINANSPLHF.

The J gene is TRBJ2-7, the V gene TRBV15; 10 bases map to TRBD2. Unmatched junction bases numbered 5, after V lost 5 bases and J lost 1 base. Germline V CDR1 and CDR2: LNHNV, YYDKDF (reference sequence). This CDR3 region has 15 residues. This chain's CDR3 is CATSGSGRASYEQYF. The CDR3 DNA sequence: TGTGCCACCAGCGGAAGCGGGAGGGCGTCCTACGAGCAGTACTTC.

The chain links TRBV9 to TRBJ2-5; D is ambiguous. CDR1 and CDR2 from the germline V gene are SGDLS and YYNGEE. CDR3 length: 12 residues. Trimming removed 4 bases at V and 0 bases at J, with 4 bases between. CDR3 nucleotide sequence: TGTGCCAGCAGCCAAAACCAAGAGACCCAGTACTTC. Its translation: CASSQNQETQYF. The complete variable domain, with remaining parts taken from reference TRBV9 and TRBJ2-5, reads DSGVTQTPKHLITATGQRVTLRCSPRSGDLSVYWYQQSLDQGLQFLIQYYNGEERAKGNILERFSAQQFPDLHSELNLSSLELGDSALYFCASSQNQETQYFGPGTRLLVL.

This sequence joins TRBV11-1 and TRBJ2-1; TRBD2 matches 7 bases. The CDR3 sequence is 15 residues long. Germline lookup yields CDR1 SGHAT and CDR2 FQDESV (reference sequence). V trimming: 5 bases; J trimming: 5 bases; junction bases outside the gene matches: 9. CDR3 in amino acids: CASSPTSAGDNEQFF. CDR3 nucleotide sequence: TGTGCCAGCAGCCCAACTAGCGCGGGGGACAATGAGCAGTTCTTC.

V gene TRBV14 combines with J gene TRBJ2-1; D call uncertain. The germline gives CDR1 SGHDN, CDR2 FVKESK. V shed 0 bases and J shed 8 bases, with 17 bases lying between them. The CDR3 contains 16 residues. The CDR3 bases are TGTGCCAGCAGCCAAGAAACCACTTTGTATGTGGATGAGCAGTTCTTC. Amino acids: CASSQETTLYVDEQFF.

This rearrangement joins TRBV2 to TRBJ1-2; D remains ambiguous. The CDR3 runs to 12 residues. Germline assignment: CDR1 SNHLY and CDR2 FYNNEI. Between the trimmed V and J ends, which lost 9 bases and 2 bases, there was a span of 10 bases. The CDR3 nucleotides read TGTGCCAGGCCGGGCTCCAACTATGGCTACACCTTC. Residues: CARPGSNYGYTF.

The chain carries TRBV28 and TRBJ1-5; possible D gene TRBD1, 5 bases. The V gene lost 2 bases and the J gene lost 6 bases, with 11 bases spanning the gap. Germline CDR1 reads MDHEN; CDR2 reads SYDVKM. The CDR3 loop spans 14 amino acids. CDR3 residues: CASSLGWRGQPQHF. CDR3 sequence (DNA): TGTGCCAGCAGTTTAGGATGGAGGGGTCAGCCCCAGCATTTT.

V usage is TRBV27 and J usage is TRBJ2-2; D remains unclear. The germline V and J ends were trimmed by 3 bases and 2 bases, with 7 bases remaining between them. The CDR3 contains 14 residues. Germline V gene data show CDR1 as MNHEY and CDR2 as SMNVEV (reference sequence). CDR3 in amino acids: CASSFYRNTGELFF. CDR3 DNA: TGTGCCAGCAGTTTTTACCGTAACACCGGGGAGCTGTTTTTT.

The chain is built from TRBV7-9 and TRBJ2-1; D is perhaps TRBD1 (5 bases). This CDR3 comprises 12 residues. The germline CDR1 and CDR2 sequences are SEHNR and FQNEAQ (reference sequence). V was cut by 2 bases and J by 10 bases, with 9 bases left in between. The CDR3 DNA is TGTGCCAGCAGCTTAAACCAGGGCGAGCAGTTCTTC. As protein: CASSLNQGEQFF.

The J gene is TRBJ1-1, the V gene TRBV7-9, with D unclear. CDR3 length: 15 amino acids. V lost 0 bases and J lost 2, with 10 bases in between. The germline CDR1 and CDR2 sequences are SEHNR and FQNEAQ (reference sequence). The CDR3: CASSLALGPNTEAFF. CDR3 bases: TGTGCCAGCAGCTTAGCCCTGGGTCCAAACACTGAAGCTTTCTTT.